Listed below are T cell receptor beta chains from one sample, sequenced in a study of graft-versus-host responses after intestinal transplantation. This table comes from immunoSEQ multiplex PCR, and its TCRdb copy is limited to in-frame clones, with some not included. This table has over 90,000 clones, over 85% appearing once. These receptors are not linked to any known antigen. The source material was unstimulated CD8+ T cells sorted from spleen or lymph node cells, sampled before intestinal transplant. The receptors were sampled from a human donor who received an intestinal transplant. CDR3s include the opening cysteine and the closing phenylalanine or tryptophan. Each record gives: D gene, V gene, clone size, J gene, CDR3 DNA, CDR3 protein. A D gene is named only where the DNA matches it firmly. Some rows have no size entry. The others give once, few or many, or a class for an expanded clone.

.	TRBV9	.	TRBJ2-1	TGTGCCAGCAGCGTCGGCGGGGGCTTTAATGAGCAGTTCTTC	CASSVGGGFNEQFF
.	TRBV18	.	TRBJ2-7	TGTGCCAGCTCACCCCGCGGCGGACCGTCCTACGAGCAGTACTTC	CASSPRGGPSYEQYF
.	TRBV7-6	.	TRBJ1-5	TGTGCCAGCAGCTTAGCCCCAAATCAGCCCCAGCATTTT	CASSLAPNQPQHF
.	TRBV12-5	.	TRBJ2-3	TGTGCTAGTGGTCCCGCCCTTAGAATTGGAGATACGCAGTATTTT	CASGPALRIGDTQYF
.	TRBV4-1	.	TRBJ2-3	TGCGCCAGCAGTGGGGCTAGCACAGATACGCAGTATTTT	CASSGASTDTQYF
.	TRBV7-9	few	TRBJ2-7	TGTGCCAGCGACGCAGGCGACGGGAACGAGCAGTACTTC	CASDAGDGNEQYF
TRBD2	TRBV4-1	.	TRBJ2-7	TGCGCCAGCAGCCAAGTACCTAGCGGGGGGCTCTTCTACGAGCAGTACTTC	CASSQVPSGGLFYEQYF
.	TRBV29-1	.	TRBJ2-5	TGCAGCGTTGTGCATACGGTGGACAAGACCCAGTACTTC	CSVVHTVDKTQYF
TRBD2	TRBV19	once	TRBJ2-1	TGTGCCAGTAGTCCCCGCGGACTAGCGGGGGCACCCGACAATGAGCAGTTCTTC	CASSPRGLAGAPDNEQFF
.	TRBV6-1	.	TRBJ1-1	TGTGCCAGCAGTGTGGTGAACACTGAAGCTTTCTTT	CASSVVNTEAFF
TRBD1	TRBV27	once	TRBJ2-1	TGTGCCAGCAGTCCACGGACAGGACCCTTCTACAATGAGCAGTTCTTC	CASSPRTGPFYNEQFF
.	TRBV5-1	once	TRBJ2-4	TGCGCCAGCAGCTTGGAAGGGTCGGAAAACATTCAGTACTTC	CASSLEGSENIQYF
TRBD2	TRBV27	.	TRBJ2-3	TGTGCCAGCAGTCCCCCGGGGGGGGAGGCGGCAGATACGCAGTATTTT	CASSPPGGEAADTQYF
.	TRBV7-3	.	TRBJ1-1	TGTGCCAGCAGCTTAAACCCAGAGGGGACTGAAGCTTTCTTT	CASSLNPEGTEAFF
.	TRBV4-1	.	TRBJ1-1	TGCGCCAGCAGCCCTTTGACAGGAATGGACACTGAAGCTTTCTTT	CASSPLTGMDTEAFF
TRBD1	TRBV6-5	.	TRBJ2-7	TGTGCCAGCAGCCGGGACAGGGTGTTCGACGAGCAGTACTTC	CASSRDRVFDEQYF
TRBD2	TRBV19	.	TRBJ2-2	TGTGCCAGTAGTACAGTAGCGGGGGGAACCGGGGAGCTGTTTTTT	CASSTVAGGTGELFF
.	TRBV21-1	.	TRBJ1-5	TGTGCCAGCAGCAAAGTCCCCGACAGGGGAGGACTCTATAGCAATCAGCCCCAGCATTTT	CASSKVPDRGGLYSNQPQHF
.	TRBV6-5	.	TRBJ2-3	TGTGCCAGCAGCCCGAGACCCGACACAGATACGCAGTATTTT	CASSPRPDTDTQYF
.	TRBV27	.	TRBJ1-1	TGTGCCAACAGTTTAGGGGGACAAGGGAACACTGAAGCTTTCTTT	CANSLGGQGNTEAFF
.	TRBV7-9	few	TRBJ1-6	TGTGCCAGCAGCTTAGAAGGAGACGGTCCGGATTCACCCCTCCACTTT	CASSLEGDGPDSPLHF
.	TRBV5-1	.	TRBJ2-3	TGCGCCAGCAGGATCGGCGCAGATACGCAGTATTTT	CASRIGADTQYF
.	TRBV7-7	.	TRBJ2-1	TGTGCCAGCAGCGTTGGAGGGGTCGACAATGAGCAGTTCTTC	CASSVGGVDNEQFF
.	TRBV5-4	once	TRBJ1-2	TGTGCCAGTCACCCCCCCACCGACAGGTCAAATTATGGCTACACCTTC	CASHPPTDRSNYGYTF
.	TRBV11-2	.	TRBJ2-5	TGTGCCAGCAGCTTCGGCAGAAACCAAGAGACCCAGTACTTC	CASSFGRNQETQYF
.	TRBV7-8	.	TRBJ1-2	TGTGCCAGCAGCTTAGGGTCGGGAGGGGGAGACTATGGCTACACCTTC	CASSLGSGGGDYGYTF
.	TRBV10-3	.	TRBJ1-1	TGTGCCATCAGTGATCCTTTTCTGGGGCCTAACACTGAAGCTTTCTTT	CAISDPFLGPNTEAFF
TRBD2	TRBV7-9	.	TRBJ2-7	TGTGCCAGCAGCGATACAATGGGACTAGCTTACTACGAGCAGTACTTC	CASSDTMGLAYYEQYF
.	TRBV27	.	TRBJ2-3	TGTGCCAGCAGTTTGATCGGGGGGCACACAGATACGCAGTATTTT	CASSLIGGHTDTQYF
TRBD2	TRBV30	.	TRBJ2-1	TGTGCCTGGAAGGTCCTAGCGGGGGGAGATCTGTTCTTC	CAWKVLAGGDLFF
.	TRBV5-5	.	TRBJ1-2	TGTGCCAGCAGCTTGGAACGATCAGCGGTGGACTATGGCTACACCTTC	CASSLERSAVDYGYTF
TRBD1	TRBV7-2	.	TRBJ2-7	TGTGCCAGCAGCTTAGCCCGGACAGGCCTATACGAGCAGTACTTC	CASSLARTGLYEQYF
.	TRBV4-1	.	TRBJ1-1	TGCGCCAGCAGCCAATATGAGGGCCTCGGCACTGAAGCTTTCTTT	CASSQYEGLGTEAFF
.	TRBV30	.	TRBJ2-2	TGTGCCGGAGAACCCGGCCCTTACGCCGTGGAGCTGTTTTTT	CAGEPGPYAVELFF
.	TRBV14	once	TRBJ2-5	TGTGCCAGCAGGTTGTGGATTCAAGAGACCCAGTACTTC	CASRLWIQETQYF
.	TRBV25-1	once	TRBJ1-2	TGTGCCAGCAGTGAGACGCCAACAGGAGATTACTATGGCTACACCTTC	CASSETPTGDYYGYTF
.	TRBV7-2	.	TRBJ1-1	TGTGCCAGCAGCTTAACGGGGGACACTGAAGCTTTCTTT	CASSLTGDTEAFF
.	TRBV9	.	TRBJ2-3	TGTGCCAGCAGCGTAGAGAGGGGCACGGATACGCAGTATTTT	CASSVERGTDTQYF
.	TRBV28	.	TRBJ2-5	TGTGCCAGCAGCTCGGACAGTTTCCAAGAGACCCAGTACTTC	CASSSDSFQETQYF
.	TRBV19	.	TRBJ2-5	TGTGCCAGTAGTATATTAGGATCCGAAGAGACCCAGTACTTC	CASSILGSEETQYF
.	TRBV7-9	.	TRBJ2-2	TGTGCCAGCAGCTTAGGTCGGGGGGCTAACACCGGGGAGCTGTTTTTT	CASSLGRGANTGELFF
TRBD2	TRBV4-1	.	TRBJ2-2	TGCGCCAGCAGCCAAACTCCTAGCGGGGGTGGGAACACCGGGGAGCTGTTTTTT	CASSQTPSGGGNTGELFF
.	TRBV4-2	.	TRBJ2-7	TGTGCCAGCAGCCAAGATCCCGGGGGGCCGTCCTACGAGCAGTACTTC	CASSQDPGGPSYEQYF
.	TRBV7-6	.	TRBJ2-1	TGTGCCAGCCGGGCGGTGCTATCGGACAATGAGCAGTTCTTC	CASRAVLSDNEQFF
.	TRBV20-1	.	TRBJ1-6	TGCAGTGGTGGGATGCCACCCCTCCACTTT	CSGGMPPLHF
.	TRBV7-3	.	TRBJ1-1	TGTGCCAGCAGCCATATCAGGCGGGGGAACACTGAAGCTTTCTTT	CASSHIRRGNTEAFF
.	TRBV7-9	.	TRBJ1-6	TGTGCCAGCAGCAACCTGACCAGGGTTGGGGCACCCCTCCACTTT	CASSNLTRVGAPLHF
.	TRBV29-1	.	TRBJ1-3	TGCAGCGTTGTAGGGACGAACTCTGGAAACACCATATATTTT	CSVVGTNSGNTIYF
.	TRBV5-6	.	TRBJ2-3	TGTGCCAGCAGCAACGGCGGGGGCGTCACAGATACGCAGTATTTT	CASSNGGGVTDTQYF
.	TRBV7-3	.	TRBJ1-1	TGTGCCAGCAGCTTAACAGGGGGGGCGACTGAAGCTTTCTTT	CASSLTGGATEAFF
TRBD1	TRBV18	.	TRBJ1-6	TGTGCCAGCTCACCACCGGGACAGGGTTTCACCCTCCACTTT	CASSPPGQGFTLHF
.	TRBV29-1	.	TRBJ1-3	TGCAGCGTACGACAGAGCTCTGGAAACACCATATATTTT	CSVRQSSGNTIYF
.	TRBV5-4	few	TRBJ2-7	TGTGCCAGCAGCCCAGACCGAGCCTACGAGCAGTACTTC	CASSPDRAYEQYF
.	TRBV15	.	TRBJ1-2	TGTGCCACCAGCAGTCTGGGGCCGGAGGGTAACTATGGCTACACCTTC	CATSSLGPEGNYGYTF
.	TRBV2	once	TRBJ1-1	TGTGCCAGCAGTGATCCATTAGCGGTCGCCTCTATGAACACTGAAGCTTTCTTT	CASSDPLAVASMNTEAFF